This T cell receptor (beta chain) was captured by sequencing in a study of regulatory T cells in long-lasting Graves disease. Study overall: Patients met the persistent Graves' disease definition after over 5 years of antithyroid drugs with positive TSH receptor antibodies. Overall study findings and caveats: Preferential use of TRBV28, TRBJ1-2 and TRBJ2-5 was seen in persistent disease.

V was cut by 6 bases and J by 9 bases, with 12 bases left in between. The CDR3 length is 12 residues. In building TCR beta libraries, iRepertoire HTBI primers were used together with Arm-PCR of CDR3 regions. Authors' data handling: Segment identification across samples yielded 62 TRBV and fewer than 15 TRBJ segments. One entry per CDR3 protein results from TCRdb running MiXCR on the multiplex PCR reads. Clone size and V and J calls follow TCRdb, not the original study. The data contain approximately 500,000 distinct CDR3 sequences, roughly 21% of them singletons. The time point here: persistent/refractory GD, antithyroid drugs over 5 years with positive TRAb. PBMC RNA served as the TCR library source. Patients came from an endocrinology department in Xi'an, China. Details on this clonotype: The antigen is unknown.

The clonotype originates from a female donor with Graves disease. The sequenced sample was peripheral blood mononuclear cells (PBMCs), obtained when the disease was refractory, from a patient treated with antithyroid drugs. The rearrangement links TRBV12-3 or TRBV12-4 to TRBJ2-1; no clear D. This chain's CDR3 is CASRPDGGEQFF. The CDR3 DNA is TGTGCCAGCAGACCCGACGGTGGTGAGCAGTTCTTC.